Reported below is one T cell receptor (beta chain). The target antigen is unknown. The method was immunoSEQ multiplex PCR; TCRdb's version includes in-frame clones alone and lacks a portion of them. In the table there are 25,000 to 30,000 clones, 80% of which are singletons. Time point noted: cycle 4 day 1 (C4D1), after 6 weeks of nivolumab. Each patient relapsed following autologous stem cell transplantation, and prior brentuximab vedotin exposure differed. This CDR3 contains 12 residues. V was cut by 8 bases and J by 2 bases, with 10 bases left in between. Looked up from germline, CDR1 is MDHEN and CDR2 is SYDVKM. This record belongs to a study of PD-1 blockade in classical Hodgkin lymphoma. Points from the study as a whole: CD4+ TCR diversity, unlike CD8+, climbed significantly by C4D1. Individuals who commenced nivolumab within less than 1 year of ASCT were excluded.

This sequence originates from a human donor with classical Hodgkin lymphoma. The rearrangement links TRBV28 to TRBJ2-7; D is perhaps TRBD1 (5 bases). The sequencing used peripheral blood mononuclear cells (PBMCs), collected before the fourth cycle of nivolumab. CDR3 region: CASGADPYEQYF. The DNA of the CDR3 is TGTGCCAGCGGGGCCGATCCCTACGAGCAGTACTTC.